A single TCR beta chain is shown here with its context. The source of the sample is a study of blood T cells in healthy people across ages. A second PCR, run for about 6 to 12 cycles, used a sample-barcoded 5' primer plus a J-beta primer mix. Each CDR3 protein gets one entry after TCRdb re-called the 5' RACE reads with MiXCR. The table shows over 300,000 distinct CDR3 sequences, with 45% to 65% occurring only once. The CDR3 has 14 residues. Per the germline V gene, CDR1 is SGHRS and CDR2 is YFSETQ. V shed 0 bases and J shed 4 bases, with 9 bases lying between them. Sequencing was carried out using blood. This TCR derives from a man aged 60 to 69 in good health. The genes are TRBV5-1 and TRBJ2-3; D unresolved. In nucleotides, the CDR3 is TGCGCCAGCAGCTTGGACCGGGCCCCAGATACGCAGTATTTT. It is translated as CASSLDRAPDTQYF.